Listed below are T cell receptor beta chains from one sample, sequenced in a study of T cell repertoires in cytomegalovirus infection. TCRdb passed the reads through MiXCR, listing each CDR3 protein once. The sample contains a few hundred thousand distinct CDR3 sequences, approximately 17% of which appear only once. The sequencing sample was made of CD8+ T cells from PBMCs. Receptors were obtained from a human donor in good health (CMV status not recorded). Some clones in this sample may be carry-over from other donors' samples. Both conserved end residues are part of each CDR3. The order of the fields is V gene, J gene, CDR3 protein.

TRBV20-1	TRBJ2-1	CSARPGADYNEQFF
TRBV27	TRBJ2-1	CASSLSKSSYNEQFF
TRBV7-4	TRBJ1-3	CASSPAIVGFSGNTIYF
TRBV7-9	TRBJ2-1	CASSLGTGETYNEQFF
TRBV7-3	TRBJ1-4	CASMETGRNERLFF
TRBV4-3	TRBJ2-1	CASSQDWSIDEQFF
TRBV5-1	TRBJ2-5	CASSLGVGLGETQYF
TRBV9	TRBJ2-5	CASSVRRGGFRRETQYF
TRBV12-3/TRBV12-4	TRBJ2-5	CASNYGTGSGETQYF
TRBV5-4	TRBJ2-5	CASSGGLAGGTLWDETQYF
TRBV4-3	TRBJ1-1	CASSQGTVPSTEAFF
TRBV7-8	TRBJ2-3	CASSSMRAGTDTQYF
TRBV7-8	TRBJ2-3	CASSSDRDHPFFSTDTQYF
TRBV4-1	TRBJ1-5	CASSVVGNQPQHF
TRBV4-1	TRBJ1-6	CASSQIQGNNSPLHF
TRBV6-6	TRBJ1-1	CASSYTPNLNTEAFF
TRBV29-1	TRBJ2-3	CSVDLAGGPDTQYF
TRBV6-1	TRBJ2-5	CASSTYGGRETQYF